A single sample gave rise to the 26 T cell receptor beta chains below, sequenced in a study of cytomegalovirus exposure and HLA in healthy donors. Amplification used 60 Vbeta primers and 13 Jbeta primers. Sequenced by immunoSEQ multiplex PCR; TCRdb stores in-frame clones only, minus some. There are 100,000 to 150,000 clones in the sample; about 80% occur only once, and 1% lies in the top ten. Sequencing was carried out using PBMCs. Receptor source: a man aged 35-49 years in good health and CMV-seronegative.

This clone was observed a single time. The chain carries TRBV11-2 and TRBJ2-7; weak D call: TRBD2 (6 bases). This CDR3 comprises 17 residues. The germline V gene encodes CDR1 SGHAT and CDR2 FQNNGV. Trimming stripped 2 bases from V and 0 bases from J, with 17 bases between. Here the CDR3 DNA reads TGTGCCAGCAGCTTAAGTGTTTTTGGGGGGAGCTCCTACGAGCAGTACTTC. This gives the protein CASSLSVFGGSSYEQYF.

V and J are TRBV2 and TRBJ1-5; D uncertain. The CDR3 spans 14 residues. Trimming left V 1 base short and J 4 bases short, with 8 bases between. CDR1 and CDR2 (germline): SNHLY, FYNNEI. The CDR3 protein is CASSEGARNQPQHF. DNA for the CDR3: TGTGCCAGCAGTGAAGGAGCAAGAAATCAGCCCCAGCATTTT. Supplemented by reference TRBV2 and TRBJ1-5, the full variable domain reads EPEVTQTPSHQVTQMGQEVILRCVPISNHLYFYWYRQILGQKVEFLVSFYNNEISEKSEIFDDQFSVERPDGSNFTLKIRSTKLEDSAMYFCASSEGARNQPQHFGDGTRLSIL.

This chain connects TRBV6-5 to TRBJ1-2, with 7 bases lining up with TRBD1. CDR1 and CDR2 (germline): MNHEY, SVGAGI. CDR3 length equals 15 residues. After removal of 0 bases from V and 5 bases from J, the junction contained 6 bases not matched to a gene. The CDR3 sequence: CASSYSTGYLYGYTF. DNA of the CDR3: TGTGCCAGCAGTTACTCGACAGGGTACCTGTATGGCTACACCTTC.

The V gene is TRBV5-1, the J gene TRBJ2-2; D is undetermined. The germline gives CDR1 SGHRS, CDR2 YFSETQ. Trimming removed 0 bases at V and 6 bases at J, with 9 bases between. The CDR3 has 14 residues. CDR3 nucleotide sequence: TGCGCCAGCAGCTTGGTCCCAGACTCCGGGGAGCTGTTTTTT. Translating gives CASSLVPDSGELFF.

V and J are TRBV7-9 and TRBJ2-3; 11 bases are shared with TRBD2. The CDR3 has 16 amino acids. After removal of 1 base from V and 5 bases from J, the junction contained 5 bases not matched to a gene. Looked up from germline, CDR1 is SEHNR and CDR2 is FQNEAQ (reference sequence). The CDR3 sequence is CASSLELAGARDTQYF. The DNA of the CDR3 is TGTGCCAGCAGCTTAGAACTAGCGGGAGCCCGAGATACGCAGTATTTT.

The V and J genes are TRBV27 and TRBJ2-5, with D possibly TRBD2 on 5 matching bases. Trimming removed 6 bases at V and 2 bases at J, with 25 bases between. Germline V gene sequence: CDR1 MNHEY, CDR2 SMNVEV (reference sequence). This CDR3 region has 18 residues. The CDR3 sequence is CASRFPVPIATKQETQYF. The CDR3 nucleotides are TGTGCCAGCAGATTTCCGGTCCCGATAGCGACCAAACAAGAGACCCAGTACTTC.

V usage is TRBV10-3 and J usage is TRBJ1-2; 7 nucleotides match TRBD1. CDR3 length: 13 residues. Germline trimming cut 4 bases from V and 5 bases from J; bases unmatched to any gene: 4. The germline V gene has CDR1 ENHRY and CDR2 SYGVKD. CDR3 nucleotides: TGTGCCATCAGTGTGCAGGGGGGATATGGCTACACCTTC. It encodes CAISVQGGYGYTF.

The rearrangement links TRBV28 to TRBJ2-6; TRBD1 aligns across 10 bases. J gave up 4 bases and V 8 bases, and 2 bases lay outside the gene matches. The CDR3 is 14 amino acids. Germline V gives CDR1 MDHEN, CDR2 SYDVKM. As DNA, the CDR3 is TGTGCCAGCGGGACAGGGGACGGGGCCAACGTCCTGACTTTC. Amino acid sequence: CASGTGDGANVLTF.

V is TRBV28 and J is TRBJ1-4, with unresolved D. Germline loops: CDR1 MDHEN, CDR2 SYDVKM. The ends were cut back, 4 bases at V and 0 bases at J, with 9 bases in the middle. This CDR3 spans 15 amino acids. CDR3 bases: TGTGCCAGCAGTTCCGGAGGGTCAACTAATGAAAAACTGTTTTTT. It is translated as CASSSGGSTNEKLFF.

The CDR3 DNA follows: TGCGCCAGCAGCTTGGCCCCCAGGTCAGATGAAAAACTGTTTTTT. The encoded protein is CASSLAPRSDEKLFF. V and J are TRBV5-1 and TRBJ1-4; no clear D. In germline, CDR1 is SGHRS, CDR2 YFSETQ. This CDR3 contains 15 residues. Deletions cut 0 bases from V and 6 bases from J, with 12 bases between.

V usage is TRBV5-1 and J usage is TRBJ1-2, with TRBD1 matching over 11 bases. With 6 bases clipped from V and 8 bases from J, the junction kept 9 bases outside the gene matches. The CDR3 contains 14 residues. Germline V gives CDR1 SGHRS, CDR2 YFSETQ. CDR3 sequence (DNA): TGCGCCAGCAACCGGGACAGGGGGTCGAGCGGCTACACCTTC. Encoded protein: CASNRDRGSSGYTF.

This rearrangement joins TRBV7-8 to TRBJ1-1, with no clear D. CDR1 and CDR2 from the germline V gene are SGHVS and FQNEAQ. The V end was cut by 0 bases, the J end by 11 bases, with 13 bases between. The CDR3 totals 13 residues. The CDR3, as DNA: TGTGCCAGCAGCTTAGCCCCATCCCCCCGGGCTTTCTTT. Translating it yields CASSLAPSPRAFF.

The sample holds a few counts of this clone. The chain employs TRBV10-3 and TRBJ1-6; unclear D gene. Looked up from germline, CDR1 is ENHRY and CDR2 is SYGVKD. The CDR3 is 12 residues long. V lost 3 bases and J 7 bases, leaving 4 bases between the germline ends. CDR3 region: CAISDQNSPLHF. The CDR3 region has the DNA TGTGCCATCAGTGACCAAAATTCACCCCTCCACTTT.

Only a few counts were recorded for this clone. J is TRBJ2-3 and V is TRBV6-1; 9 bases are a match to TRBD2. J was trimmed by 6 bases and V by 3 bases; bases with no gene match: 7. This CDR3 contains 15 residues. CDR1 and CDR2 (germline): MNHNS, SASEGT. CDR3 DNA sequence: TGTGCCAGCAGTGACTTGCGGGGGGGCCGGGATACGCAGTATTTT. Its protein product is CASSDLRGGRDTQYF.

This chain links TRBV2 with TRBJ2-7, with a weak D call TRBD1 (6 bases). CDR1 and CDR2 from the germline V gene are SNHLY and FYNNEI. The CDR3 has 15 amino acids. The germline V and J ends were trimmed by 7 bases and 2 bases, with 18 bases remaining between them. DNA of the CDR3: TGTGCCAGCAACAGCTTTAGACAGGAACCCTACGAGCAGTACTTC. This translates into CASNSFRQEPYEQYF.

The rearrangement links TRBV7-2 to TRBJ1-5, with a possible D match to TRBD1 (6 bases). The V and J ends lost 3 bases and 6 bases respectively, with 12 bases between them. Germline CDR1 reads SGHTA; CDR2 reads FQGNSA. This CDR3 is 14 amino acids long. CDR3 DNA: TGTGCCAGCAGCTTGACAGGTCGTGGTCAGCCCCAGCATTTT. Translated, it gives CASSLTGRGQPQHF. The full variable domain, with the rest looked up from reference TRBV7-2 and TRBJ1-5, is GAGVSQSPSNKVTEKGKDVELRCDPISGHTALYWYRQSLGQGLEFLIYFQGNSAPDKSGLPSDRFSAERTGGSVSTLTIQRTQQEDSAVYLCASSLTGRGQPQHFGDGTRLSIL.

This clone has a handful of counts. The chain couples TRBV27 to TRBJ2-7; 9 nucleotides line up with TRBD1. J gave up 1 base and V 6 bases, and 19 bases lay outside the gene matches. Germline lookup yields CDR1 MNHEY and CDR2 SMNVEV (reference sequence). CDR3 length: 19 residues. The CDR3 spells CASSPNPGQGVIRSYEQYF. The CDR3 nucleotides read TGTGCCAGCAGCCCCAACCCGGGACAGGGTGTTATTAGATCCTACGAGCAGTACTTC.

V is TRBV5-6 and J is TRBJ2-7; 10 bases are shared with TRBD2. Germline-derived CDR1 and CDR2 are SGHDT and YYEEEE. Trimming removed 4 bases from V and 1 base from J; junction bases left unmatched: 5. This CDR3 spans 15 amino acids. The CDR3 is CASSMGLARSYEQYF. The CDR3 nucleotides are TGTGCCAGCAGCATGGGACTAGCGAGATCCTACGAGCAGTACTTC.

The chain uses TRBV7-7 and TRBJ2-1; 8 positions agree with TRBD1. CDR1 is SSHAT, CDR2 FNYEAQ, per germline (reference sequence). This CDR3 has 15 amino acids. V gave up 5 bases and J gave up 2 bases; unmatched junction bases: 5. The CDR3 spells CASSPQGATYNEQFF. The CDR3 coding sequence is TGTGCCAGCAGCCCCCAGGGGGCGACCTACAATGAGCAGTTCTTC. Filled out from reference TRBV7-7 and TRBJ2-1, the complete variable domain reads GAGVSQSPRYKVTKRGQDVTLRCDPISSHATLYWYQQALGQGPEFLTYFNYEAQPDKSGLPSDRFSAERPEGSISTLTIQRTEQRDSAMYRCASSPQGATYNEQFFGPGTRLTVL.

A single count supports this clone. This chain links TRBV30 with TRBJ2-3, with 7 bases that match TRBD1. Per the germline V gene, CDR1 is GTSNPN and CDR2 is SVGIG (reference sequence). J gave up 3 bases and V 2 bases, and 5 bases lay outside the gene matches. The CDR3 is 14 residues long. The DNA of the CDR3 is TGTGCCTGGAGTCACCAGACAGGGACAGATACGCAGTATTTT. Encoded protein: CAWSHQTGTDTQYF.

The chain links TRBV5-5 to TRBJ1-4; weak D call: TRBD1 (6 bases). V was trimmed by 5 bases and J by 7 bases, leaving 15 bases between them. Germline CDR1 and CDR2: SGHKS and YYEKEE (reference sequence). This CDR3 is 14 amino acids long. CDR3 coding DNA: TGTGCCAGCAGTTCGACAGGTGGTCGTGAAAAACTGTTTTTT. It translates to CASSSTGGREKLFF.

The chain combines TRBV13 with TRBJ2-5; D not resolved. This CDR3 region has 13 residues. V was clipped by 5 bases and J by 5 bases, with 12 bases between them. Germline V gene lookup returns CDR1 PRHDT and CDR2 FYEKMQ (reference sequence). The CDR3 coding sequence is TGTGCCAGCAGCCCTGCCCCGGTGGAGACCCAGTACTTC. It translates to CASSPAPVETQYF. The whole variable domain, remainder taken from reference TRBV13 and TRBJ2-5, is AAGVIQSPRHLIKEKRETATLKCYPIPRHDTVYWYQQGPGQDPQFLISFYEKMQSDKGSIPDRFSAQQFSDYHSELNMSSLELGDSALYFCASSPAPVETQYFGPGTRLLVL.

The chain has TRBV28 and TRBJ1-5, with D maybe TRBD1 (5 bases). The CDR3 loop spans 16 amino acids. V gave up 8 bases and J gave up 0 bases, with 17 bases separating them. CDR1 is MDHEN and CDR2 is SYDVKM in the germline V gene. The CDR3 reads CASRGGHQNSNQPQHF. The CDR3 DNA reads TGTGCCAGCCGTGGCGGACATCAAAATAGCAATCAGCCCCAGCATTTT.

The genes are TRBV5-1 and TRBJ1-5, with D hard to call. CDR3 length equals 17 residues. The germline V and J ends were trimmed by 4 bases and 1 base, with 18 bases remaining between them. The germline V gene encodes CDR1 SGHRS and CDR2 YFSETQ. CDR3 bases: TGCGCCAGCAGCATTTACCTTGCAGGATCAAGCAATCAGCCCCAGCATTTT. Translating it yields CASSIYLAGSSNQPQHF.

The V and J genes are TRBV28 and TRBJ2-7; perhaps TRBD2 as D (5 bases). The germline V gene has CDR1 MDHEN and CDR2 SYDVKM. V lost 6 bases and J lost 5, with 14 bases in between. This CDR3 is built from 13 residues. The CDR3 DNA reads as TGTGCCAGCAGCCCCCCCGGACTGGACGAGCAGTACTTC. It specifies CASSPPGLDEQYF.

The chain links TRBV28 to TRBJ2-5, with a tentative D call TRBD2 (6 bases). From germline, CDR1 is MDHEN and CDR2 SYDVKM. The CDR3 runs to 14 residues. V lost 10 bases to trimming and J lost 4 bases, with 19 bases between them. CDR3 sequence: CATHGGLRGETQYF. The CDR3 bases are TGTGCCACTCATGGGGGGTTGAGGGGAGAGACCCAGTACTTC.